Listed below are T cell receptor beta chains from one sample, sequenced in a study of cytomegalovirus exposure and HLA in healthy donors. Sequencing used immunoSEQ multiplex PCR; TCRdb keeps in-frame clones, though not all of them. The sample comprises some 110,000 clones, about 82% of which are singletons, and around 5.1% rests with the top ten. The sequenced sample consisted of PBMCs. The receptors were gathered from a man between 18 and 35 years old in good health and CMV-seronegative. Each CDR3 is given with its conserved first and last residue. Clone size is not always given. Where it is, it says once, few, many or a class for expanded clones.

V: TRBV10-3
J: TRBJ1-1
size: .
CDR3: CAIVGDSSMNTEAFF

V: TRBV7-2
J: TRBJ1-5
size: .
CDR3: CASSLAGGARQPQHF

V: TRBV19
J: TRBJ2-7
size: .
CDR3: CASSIIPGQGGYEQYF

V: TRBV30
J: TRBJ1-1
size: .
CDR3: CAWTSGGYSAFF

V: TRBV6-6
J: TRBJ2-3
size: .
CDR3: CASSYERTAGTQYF

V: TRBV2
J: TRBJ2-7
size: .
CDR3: CASSEEGLYYEQYF

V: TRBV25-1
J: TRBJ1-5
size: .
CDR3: CASSEPGWRQPQHF

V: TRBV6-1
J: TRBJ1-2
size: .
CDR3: CASRPGQGGYGYTF

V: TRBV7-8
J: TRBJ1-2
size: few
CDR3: CASSLASQGANGYTF

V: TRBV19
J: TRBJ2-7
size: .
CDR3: CASSRRTSGSLNEQYF

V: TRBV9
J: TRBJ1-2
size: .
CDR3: CASSAGGVYGYTF

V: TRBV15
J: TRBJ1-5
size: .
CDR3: CATSRERVQPQHF

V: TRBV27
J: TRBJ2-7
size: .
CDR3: CASSREGIAAYEQYF

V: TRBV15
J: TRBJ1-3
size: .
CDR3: CATSRALGGEGNTIYF

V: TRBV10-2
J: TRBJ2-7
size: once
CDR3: CASSESGVFDEQYF

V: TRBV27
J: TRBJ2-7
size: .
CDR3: CASSSLPPVVPRSYEQYF

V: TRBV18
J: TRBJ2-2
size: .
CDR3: CASSPGGANTGELFF

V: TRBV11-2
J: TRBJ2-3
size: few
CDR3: CASSLGGLPSTDTQYF

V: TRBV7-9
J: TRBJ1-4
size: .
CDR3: CASSPATGTENEKLFF

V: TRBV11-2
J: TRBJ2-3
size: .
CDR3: CASSLVSGGSTDTQYF

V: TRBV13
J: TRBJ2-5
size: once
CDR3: CASSLGQGSSQETQYF

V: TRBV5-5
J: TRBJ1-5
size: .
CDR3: CASSSDIYQPQHF

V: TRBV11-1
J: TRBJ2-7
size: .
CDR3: CASSLSDRADYEQYF

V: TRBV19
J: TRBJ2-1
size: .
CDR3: CASSIGLAGGRYEQFF

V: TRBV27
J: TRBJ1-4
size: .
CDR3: CASGLPGQGNEKLFF

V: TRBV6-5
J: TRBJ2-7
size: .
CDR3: CATSITGSYEQYF

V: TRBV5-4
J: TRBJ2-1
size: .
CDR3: CASSPWTGLNNEQFF

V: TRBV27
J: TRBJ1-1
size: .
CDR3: CASSHRGRFTEAFF

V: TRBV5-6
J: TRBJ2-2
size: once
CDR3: CASSLARRAGELFF

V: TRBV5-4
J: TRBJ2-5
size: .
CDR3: CASSPGGGAGETQYF

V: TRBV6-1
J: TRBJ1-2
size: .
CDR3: CASSEAFGRVNYGYTF

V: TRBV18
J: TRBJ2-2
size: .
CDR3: CASSPPAGFVGELFF

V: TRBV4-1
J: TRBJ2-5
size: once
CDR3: CASSHQDRDQETQYF

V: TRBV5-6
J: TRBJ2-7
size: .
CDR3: CASSLGTPVYEQYF

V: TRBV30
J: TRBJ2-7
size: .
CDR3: CAWSLSIGGNEQYF

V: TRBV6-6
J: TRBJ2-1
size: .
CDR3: CASSYRSGREQFF

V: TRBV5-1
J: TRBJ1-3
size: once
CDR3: CASSSDIGNTIYF

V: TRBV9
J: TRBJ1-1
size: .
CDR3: CASSARQDPNTEAFF

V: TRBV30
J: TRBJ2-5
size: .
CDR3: CAWNEIGLAGGLTQYF

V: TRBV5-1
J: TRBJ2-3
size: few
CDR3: CASSFGTSRTDTQYF

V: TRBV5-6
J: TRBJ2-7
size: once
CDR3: CASSFQGRTYEQYF

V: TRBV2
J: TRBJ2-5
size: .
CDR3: CASTPGTSGTRTQYF

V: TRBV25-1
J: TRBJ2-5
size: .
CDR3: CASSDEGRASETQYF

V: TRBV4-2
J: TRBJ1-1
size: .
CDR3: CASSPRTETRTEAFF

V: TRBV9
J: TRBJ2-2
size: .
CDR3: CASSVTGGGGVGELFF

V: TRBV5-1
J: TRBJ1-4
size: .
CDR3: CASSPTGQGVKRKLFF

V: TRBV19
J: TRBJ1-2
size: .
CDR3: CASRDSPNYGYTF

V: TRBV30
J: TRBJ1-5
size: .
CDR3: CAWSVGTGSKAQHF

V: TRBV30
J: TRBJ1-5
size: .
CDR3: CAWGRAQPQHF

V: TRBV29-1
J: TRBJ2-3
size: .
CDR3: CSVFYSTDTQYF

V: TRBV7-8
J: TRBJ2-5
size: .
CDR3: CASSLVEVERETQYF